A single sample gave rise to the 30 T cell receptor beta chains below, sequenced in a study of identical twins. From the 5' RACE reads, TCRdb called clonotypes with MiXCR, one entry per CDR3 protein. Among about 210,000 distinct CDR3 sequences listed, around 10% were seen once. Material: memory (CD45RO+) T cells sorted from blood. The receptors originated from a woman younger than 35 in good health.

This clonotype has ten or more counts. The rearrangement joins TRBV5-1 to TRBJ1-1; D remains ambiguous. CDR1 and CDR2 from the germline V gene are SGHRS and YFSETQ. V was pared by 0 bases and J by 3 bases, with 6 bases between. This CDR3 region has 13 residues. The CDR3 region has the DNA TGCGCCAGCAGCTTGGAGCTTCACACTGAAGCTTTCTTT. This translates into CASSLELHTEAFF.

For the CDR3, the DNA is TGTGCCAGCAGTTTAGACAGCCCGAACACTGAAGCTTTCTTT. Its protein product is CASSLDSPNTEAFF. The V and J genes are TRBV12-3 or TRBV12-4 and TRBJ1-1; D is unresolved. This CDR3 has 14 residues. Trimming took 1 base from V and 1 from J, leaving 7 bases between them.

The chain uses TRBV5-1 and TRBJ1-1; 8 positions agree with TRBD1. Germline values: CDR1 SGHRS, CDR2 YFSETQ. The CDR3 totals 14 residues. V shed 2 bases and J 1 base; nucleotides not matched to a gene: 1. In DNA, the CDR3 is TGCGCCAGCAGCTTCGGGACAGGGAACACTGAAGCTTTCTTT. Translation: CASSFGTGNTEAFF.

This clonotype was observed at least ten times. V and J are TRBV6-5 and TRBJ1-2; D unresolved. The CDR3 is made up of 11 amino acids. Trimming removed 1 base from V and 7 bases from J, with 4 bases in between. Germline V gives CDR1 MNHEY, CDR2 SVGAGI. DNA for the CDR3: TGTGCCAGCAGTTACTTGGGTGGCTACACCTTC. Encoded protein: CASSYLGGYTF.

This clonotype was seen at least ten times. CDR3 sequence reads: CAGGGNYGYTF. The CDR3 bases are TGTGCCGGAGGTGGGAACTATGGCTACACCTTC. The V gene is TRBV12-3 or TRBV12-4, the J gene TRBJ1-2; unclear D gene. Trimming left V 11 bases short and J 2 bases short, with 9 bases between. The CDR3 extends over 11 amino acids.

This chain connects TRBV7-8 to TRBJ1-2, with 7 bases fitting TRBD1. Per germline, CDR1 SGHVS and CDR2 FQNEAQ. The V gene end was trimmed by 5 bases and the J gene end by 8 bases; junction bases not matched to a gene: 8. The CDR3 contains 13 residues. CDR3 region: CASSPTGFEGYTF. The CDR3 DNA sequence: TGTGCCAGCAGCCCGACAGGGTTTGAGGGCTACACCTTC.

The V and J genes are TRBV4-3 and TRBJ1-4, with a tentative D call TRBD1 (5 bases). The CDR3 spans 15 residues. Germline V CDR1 and CDR2: LGHNA, YSLEER. V was trimmed by 0 bases and J by 5 bases, leaving 10 bases between them. The CDR3, as DNA: TGCGCCAGCAGCCAAGATGGAAGGGGAAATGAAAAACTGTTTTTT. This translates into CASSQDGRGNEKLFF.

The chain combines TRBV2 with TRBJ2-7, with 8 nucleotides matching TRBD2. Trimming at V came to 4 bases and at J to 13 bases, leaving 9 bases not matched to a gene. Looked up from germline, CDR1 is SNHLY and CDR2 is FYNNEI. CDR3 length equals 12 residues. Here the CDR3 reads CASSGSAGAIYF. DNA for the CDR3: TGTGCCAGCAGTGGTTCAGCGGGAGCTATTTACTTC.

This clonotype has a handful of counts. V and J are TRBV3-1 and TRBJ2-7; D is possibly TRBD1 (5 bases). The V end was cut by 1 base, the J end by 6 bases, with 7 bases between. There are 12 residues in the CDR3. The germline CDR1 and CDR2 sequences are LGHDT and YNNKEL (reference sequence). The chain's CDR3 is CASSQVGAEQYF. In DNA form, the CDR3 reads TGTGCCAGCAGCCAAGTAGGGGCCGAGCAGTACTTC.

The gene calls are TRBV18 and TRBJ2-2; D is unclear. In germline, CDR1 is KGHSH, CDR2 LQKENI. Trimming removed 3 bases from V and 1 base from J, with 15 bases in between. This CDR3 spans 17 amino acids. CDR3 loop: CASSPAARRLNTGELFF. The CDR3 nucleotides read TGTGCCAGCTCACCGGCGGCGAGGCGTTTGAACACCGGGGAGCTGTTTTTT.

This clonotype was seen only a few times. V gene TRBV10-2 combines with J gene TRBJ1-2; no clear D. Trimming took off 5 bases at V and 3 bases at J, with 16 bases between the two ends. Per germline, CDR1 WSHSY and CDR2 SAAADI. This CDR3 comprises 15 residues. CDR3 region: CASSTELGMDYGYTF. The CDR3 nucleotides are TGCGCCAGCAGTACCGAGTTGGGGATGGACTATGGCTACACCTTC.

In this sample, this clonotype turned up many times. This rearrangement joins TRBV2 to TRBJ1-4; D unresolved. The CDR3 is 14 residues long. Trimming shortened V by 6 bases and J by 2 bases, and 10 bases separated the two germline ends. CDR1 is SNHLY and CDR2 is FYNNEI in the germline V gene. CDR3 amino acids: CASREGATNEKLFF. DNA of the CDR3: TGTGCCAGCAGAGAGGGCGCGACTAATGAAAAACTGTTTTTT.

This clonotype was observed many times. The chain is built from TRBV20-1 and TRBJ1-6; 7 bases are a match to TRBD1. Germline assignment: CDR1 DFQATT and CDR2 SNEGSKA (reference sequence). J gave up 9 bases and V 2 bases, and 7 bases lay outside the gene matches. The CDR3 contains 14 residues. The CDR3 DNA reads as TGCAGTGCTAGAACAGGGGTTTTGCGTTCACCCCTCCACTTT. It codes for CSARTGVLRSPLHF.

The J gene is TRBJ1-1, the V gene TRBV7-3; 9 bases agree with TRBD1. The V and J ends lost 5 bases and 5 bases, in that order; junction bases with no gene match: 6. Germline-derived CDR1 and CDR2 are SGHTA and FQGTGA. The CDR3 spans 14 residues. CDR3 amino acids: CASSATGGSTEAFF. The CDR3 DNA is TGTGCCAGCAGCGCGACAGGGGGTTCTACTGAAGCTTTCTTT. Together with reference TRBV7-3 and TRBJ1-1, the CDR3 gives the full variable domain: GAGVSQTPSNKVTEKGKYVELRCDPISGHTALYWYRQSLGQGPEFLIYFQGTGAADDSGLPNDRFFAVRPEGSVSTLKIQRTERGDSAVYLCASSATGGSTEAFFGQGTRLTVV.

The V call is TRBV5-1, the J call TRBJ2-1, with 13 bases that match TRBD2. Looked up from germline, CDR1 is SGHRS and CDR2 is YFSETQ. V trimming: 3 bases; J trimming: 15 bases; junction bases outside the gene matches: 12. The CDR3 spans 15 residues. CDR3 sequence: CASSSGTSGKEEAFF. CDR3 coding DNA: TGCGCCAGCAGCTCAGGGACTAGCGGGAAGGAGGAGGCGTTCTTC.

This chain uses TRBV18 with TRBJ1-1; tentatively, D is TRBD1 (6 bases). V shed 0 bases and J shed 2 bases, with 10 bases lying between them. The CDR3 extends over 15 amino acids. From germline, CDR1 is KGHSH and CDR2 LQKENI. CDR3 bases: TGTGCCAGCTCACCACCGTACAGGGCAAACACTGAAGCTTTCTTT. It codes for CASSPPYRANTEAFF.

This clonotype was recorded many times. This chain connects TRBV29-1 to TRBJ2-3; D remains ambiguous. The V end lost 6 bases, the J end lost 0 bases, and 7 bases lay between the germline ends. The CDR3 loop spans 12 amino acids. Germline V lookup: CDR1 SQVTM, CDR2 ANQGSEA. The CDR3 is CSVGGSTDTQYF. In DNA form, the CDR3 reads TGCAGCGTGGGCGGTAGCACAGATACGCAGTATTTT.

This clonotype was seen a few times. J is TRBJ1-2 and V is TRBV30; TRBD1 aligns across 7 bases. The CDR3 covers 15 residues. V shed 0 bases, J shed 3 bases, and the junction held 7 bases outside the gene matches. In germline, CDR1 is GTSNPN, CDR2 SVGIG (reference sequence). CDR3 DNA: TGTGCCTGGAGTGTACCAGGGGGACACGACTATGGCTACACCTTC. Translation: CAWSVPGGHDYGYTF.

This clonotype was seen a handful of times. The chain combines TRBV10-3 with TRBJ2-5; 10 bases map to TRBD2. Germline CDR1 is ENHRY and CDR2 is SYGVKD. V was pared by 8 bases and J by 5 bases, with 14 bases of the junction left unmatched. CDR3 length: 16 residues. The CDR3 protein is CAIGSGAGGPRETQYF. DNA for the CDR3: TGTGCCATCGGGAGTGGAGCGGGAGGGCCGAGGGAGACCCAGTACTTC.

This clonotype was detected only a few times. The rearrangement joins TRBV12-3 or TRBV12-4 to TRBJ1-1; perhaps TRBD1 as D (5 bases). This CDR3 contains 14 residues. V was shortened by 8 bases and J by 10 bases, with 23 bases between the two germline ends. The CDR3 is CASGQTGYLRGAFF. DNA of the CDR3: TGTGCCAGCGGCCAAACAGGTTACCTCCGGGGAGCTTTCTTT.

The gene calls are TRBV19 and TRBJ2-5, with a weak D call TRBD1 (5 bases). This CDR3 comprises 13 residues. CDR1 LNHDA and CDR2 SQIVND come from the germline V gene (reference sequence). V was cut by 3 bases and J by 3 bases, with 8 bases left in between. CDR3 sequence: CASSIGREETQYF. For the CDR3, the DNA is TGTGCCAGTAGTATTGGCAGGGAAGAGACCCAGTACTTC.

Only a few counts were recorded for this clonotype. The chain uses TRBV5-1 and TRBJ2-7; weak D call: TRBD1 (7 bases). The CDR3 consists of 13 residues. Germline V CDR1 and CDR2: SGHRS, YFSETQ. Trimming pared 4 bases from V and 7 bases from J, leaving 15 bases between. The CDR3 DNA reads TGCGCCAGCAGCATATCCCAGGGGGGAGAGCAGTACTTC. Protein sequence: CASSISQGGEQYF. Full variable domain (missing parts from reference TRBV5-1 and TRBJ2-7): KAGVTQTPRYLIKTRGQQVTLSCSPISGHRSVSWYQQTPGQGLQFLFEYFSETQRNKGNFPGRFSGRQFSNSRSEMNVSTLELGDSALYLCASSISQGGEQYFGPGTRLTVT.

V gene TRBV6-2 or TRBV6-3 combines with J gene TRBJ1-5, with D perhaps matching TRBD1 (6 bases). V lost 0 bases to trimming and J lost 3 bases, with 9 bases between them. The CDR3 totals 15 residues. The germline V gene encodes CDR1 MNHEY and CDR2 SVGEGT. The CDR3 nucleotides read TGTGCCAGCAGTTACTCACAGGGAATCAATCAGCCCCAGCATTTT. It codes for CASSYSQGINQPQHF.

The chain recombines TRBV20-1 with TRBJ2-1, with TRBD2 as a possible D gene (6 bases). V lost 8 bases, J lost 1 base, and 15 bases lay in between. There are 14 residues in the CDR3. Germline CDR1 and CDR2: DFQATT and SNEGSKA (reference sequence). In DNA form, the CDR3 reads TGCAGTTCCAACGGGGGTAGGTCCTACAATGAGCAGTTCTTC. Translating gives CSSNGGRSYNEQFF.

The J gene is TRBJ1-1, the V gene TRBV13; D is ambiguous. Deletions cut 4 bases from V and 5 bases from J, with 14 bases between. From germline, CDR1 is PRHDT and CDR2 FYEKMQ (reference sequence). CDR3 length: 14 residues. CDR3 residues: CASSSPPAGTEAFF. The CDR3 coding sequence is TGTGCCAGCAGCTCCCCCCCGGCGGGAACTGAAGCTTTCTTT. The complete variable domain, with remaining parts taken from reference TRBV13 and TRBJ1-1, reads AAGVIQSPRHLIKEKRETATLKCYPIPRHDTVYWYQQGPGQDPQFLISFYEKMQSDKGSIPDRFSAQQFSDYHSELNMSSLELGDSALYFCASSSPPAGTEAFFGQGTRLTVV.

CDR3 DNA: TGTGCCACCGAAACTAGCGGGGGGCAGCATGAGCAGTTCTTC. Its translation is CATETSGGQHEQFF. The rearrangement links TRBV15 to TRBJ2-1, with 12 bases lining up with TRBD2. With V trimmed by 8 bases and J by 8 bases, 7 bases remained unmatched. The CDR3 spans 14 residues. Germline CDR1 LNHNV, CDR2 YYDKDF (reference sequence).

Only a few counts were recorded for this clonotype. The rearrangement joins TRBV20-1 to TRBJ2-7, with 10 positions matching TRBD1. The CDR3 spans 13 residues. The germline V gene has CDR1 DFQATT and CDR2 SNEGSKA (reference sequence). J gave up 7 bases and V 6 bases, and 9 bases lay outside the gene matches. This CDR3 reads CSAPRDRGFEQYF. CDR3 nucleotides: TGCAGTGCACCCCGGGACAGGGGATTTGAGCAGTACTTC.

In this sample, this clonotype turned up a few times. V usage is TRBV6-5 and J usage is TRBJ1-2; perhaps TRBD1 as D (5 bases). The CDR3 has 14 residues. V dropped 1 base and J dropped 6 bases, with 12 bases sitting between them. Germline-derived CDR1 and CDR2 are MNHEY and SVGAGI. CDR3 nucleotide sequence: TGTGCCAGCAGTTACTATGGGGCTAGGGATGGCTACACCTTC. Translation: CASSYYGARDGYTF.

The rearrangement uses TRBV20-1 and TRBJ2-1, with 9 nucleotides matching TRBD1. Losses at the gene ends were 6 bases for V and 4 bases for J; bases not matched to a gene: 10. The CDR3 totals 15 residues. The germline gives CDR1 DFQATT, CDR2 SNEGSKA (reference sequence). The CDR3 region is CSAYAGTGIYNEQFF. The CDR3, as DNA: TGCAGTGCCTATGCCGGGACAGGGATATACAATGAGCAGTTCTTC.

The table lists this clonotype with a few counts. The rearrangement uses TRBV5-5 and TRBJ2-5; TRBD2 matches at 10 bases. This CDR3 spans 15 amino acids. From germline, CDR1 is SGHKS and CDR2 YYEKEE (reference sequence). With 6 bases clipped from V and 3 bases from J, the junction kept 8 bases outside the gene matches. Here the CDR3 reads CASKASGRVEETQYF. The CDR3 nucleotides read TGTGCCAGCAAGGCTAGCGGGAGAGTGGAAGAGACCCAGTACTTC.